Listed below are T cell receptor beta chains from one sample, sequenced in a study of blood T cell repertoires in COVID-19. Method: immunoSEQ multiplex PCR; TCRdb's copy keeps in-frame clones and lacks some. There are 410,000 or so clones in the sample; about 88% occur only once, and 1.5% to 1.8% lies in the top ten. Specimen: peripheral blood. The receptors were sampled from a woman aged 40 to 50 with COVID-19, enrolled during active disease. The CDR3 runs from the conserved cysteine through the conserved F or W. A D gene is named only where the DNA matches it firmly. Clone size, where shown, is once, few, many, or a class for clones that have expanded.

d_call | j_call | v_call | clone_size | cdr3_aa | cdr3_nt
NA | TRBJ1-5 | TRBV28 | NA | CASSLGRGSSNQPQHF | TGTGCCAGCAGTTTGGGTAGGGGATCGAGCAATCAGCCCCAGCATTTT
NA | TRBJ1-3 | TRBV28 | NA | CASSPGQGNTIYF | TGTGCCAGCAGTCCCGGACAGGGAAACACCATATATTTT
NA | TRBJ1-1 | TRBV3-1/TRBV3-2 | NA | CASSHRGITEAFF | TGTGCCAGCAGCCACAGGGGCATCACTGAAGCTTTCTTT
TRBD1 | TRBJ1-5 | TRBV2 | once | CASSLTGQGQPQHF | TGTGCCAGCAGTCTCACGGGACAGGGGCAGCCCCAGCATTTT
NA | TRBJ1-1 | TRBV28 | NA | CASIRTVGSTEAFF | TGTGCCAGCATTAGAACCGTAGGGAGCACTGAAGCTTTCTTT
NA | TRBJ1-5 | TRBV7-2 | NA | CASSLVGGDQPQHF | TGTGCCAGCAGCTTAGTGGGGGGGGACCAGCCCCAGCATTTT
NA | TRBJ2-1 | TRBV6-2/TRBV6-3 | once | CASSPAGGPYNEQFF | TGTGCCAGCAGCCCCGCAGGGGGGCCTTACAATGAGCAGTTCTTC
TRBD1 | TRBJ1-1 | TRBV4-3 | NA | CASSQEGQANTEAFF | TGCGCCAGCAGCCAAGAGGGACAGGCTAACACTGAAGCTTTCTTT
TRBD1 | TRBJ1-3 | TRBV5-4 | NA | CASSPRTGALSGNTIYF | TGTGCCAGCAGCCCCCGGACAGGGGCTCTCTCTGGAAACACCATATATTTT
NA | TRBJ2-2 | TRBV28 | NA | CASRLDGSHTGELFF | TGTGCCAGCAGATTAGACGGGTCTCACACCGGGGAGCTGTTTTTT
TRBD2 | TRBJ2-1 | TRBV5-1 | NA | CASSSPSGSGTNEQFF | TGCGCCAGCAGCTCCCCTAGCGGGTCCGGAACCAATGAGCAGTTCTTC
TRBD2 | TRBJ2-7 | TRBV9 | NA | CASSRRDGGAWEQYF | TGTGCCAGCAGCCGACGTGACGGGGGGGCGTGGGAGCAGTACTTC
NA | TRBJ1-3 | TRBV18 | NA | CASSPVPLSSSGNTIYF | TGTGCCAGCTCACCAGTTCCCTTGTCGAGCTCTGGAAACACCATATATTTT
NA | TRBJ1-1 | TRBV3-1/TRBV3-2 | NA | CASSLFSPLMNTEAFF | TGTGCCAGCAGCCTATTTTCCCCACTAATGAACACTGAAGCTTTCTTT
TRBD2 | TRBJ2-4 | TRBV7-6 | once | CASSLGLAGGQAKNIQYF | TGTGCCAGCAGCTTAGGACTAGCGGGGGGGCAGGCCAAAAACATTCAGTACTTC
NA | TRBJ2-7 | TRBV6-2/TRBV6-3 | few | CASSYRRARQYF | TGTGCCAGCAGTTACCGCAGGGCGAGGCAGTACTTC
NA | TRBJ2-7 | TRBV7-2 | NA | CASNLGKGPYEQYF | TGTGCCAGCAACCTAGGGAAGGGGCCCTACGAGCAGTACTTC
NA | TRBJ1-1 | TRBV14 | NA | CASSQAGSRAEAFF | TGTGCCAGCAGCCAAGCGGGTTCTCGGGCTGAAGCTTTCTTT
TRBD1 | TRBJ1-1 | TRBV2 | NA | CASMTGGAVTEAFF | TGTGCCAGCATGACAGGGGGCGCGGTGACTGAAGCTTTCTTT
NA | TRBJ1-3 | TRBV25-1 | NA | CASSEEGAGNTIYF | TGTGCCAGCAGTGAAGAGGGGGCTGGAAACACCATATATTTT
TRBD1 | TRBJ1-1 | TRBV30 | NA | CAWSAGQGARTEAFF | TGTGCCTGGAGTGCTGGACAGGGGGCTAGGACTGAAGCTTTCTTT
NA | TRBJ1-3 | TRBV10-3 | NA | CAISIDNTGNTIYF | TGTGCCATCAGTATAGACAACACTGGAAACACCATATATTTT
TRBD2 | TRBJ2-3 | TRBV27 | once | CASSYRQDPGLAGRDTQYF | TGTGCCAGCAGTTACCGACAGGATCCAGGACTAGCGGGCAGGGATACGCAGTATTTT
NA | TRBJ2-6 | TRBV7-3 | NA | CASSLRGTSGANVLTF | TGTGCCAGCAGCTTAAGAGGAACCTCTGGGGCCAACGTCCTGACTTTC
TRBD1 | TRBJ1-1 | TRBV6-5 | few | CASSFSKTGGTEAFF | TGTGCCAGCAGTTTTTCGAAAACAGGGGGCACTGAAGCTTTCTTT
NA | TRBJ2-2 | TRBV15 | NA | CATSHSVATTTTGELFF | TGTGCCACCAGCCATTCAGTGGCCACGACAACTACCGGGGAGCTGTTTTTT
NA | TRBJ1-2 | TRBV19 | NA | CASGYRGYTF | TGTGCCAGTGGATACAGGGGCTACACCTTC